The entry that follows covers one TCR beta chain sequence. These data originate in a study of control samples from healthy donors and cancer patients. CDR1 and CDR2 (germline): SGHTA, FQGTGA. V lost 6 bases, J lost 7 bases, and 21 bases lay in between. This CDR3 region has 15 residues. Data came from immunoSEQ multiplex PCR; TCRdb stores just in-frame clones and leaves some out. The table includes roughly 100,000 clones, 80% to 90% detected once. The sequenced material came from PBMCs. The source of this sequence is a man between 60 and 70 years old with lung cancer. The chain employs TRBV7-3 and TRBJ1-1; D ambiguous. The CDR3 nucleotides are TGTGCCAGCAGGCCTTCTGCGGGGTTCGATAATGAAGCTTTCTTT. This translates into CASRPSAGFDNEAFF.